This T cell receptor (beta chain) was found in a study of lymphopenia after photon versus proton radiotherapy. Findings and limits, study-wide: Authors raise, but do not show, better survival with proton therapy. In patients who died, overall survival fell as post-nadir TCR diversity dropped more. Relative stability marked proton patients; photon patients lost diversity and naive cells.

With regard to this clone: Its specificity is unknown.

There are 13 residues in the CDR3. Losses at the gene ends were 10 bases for V and 3 bases for J; bases not matched to a gene: 8. Germline V gene sequence: CDR1 SGHAT, CDR2 FQNNGV. Sequencing used immunoSEQ multiplex PCR; TCRdb keeps in-frame clones, though not all of them. This table holds 35,000 to 45,000 clones, about 83% found once. The clonotype originates from a woman in her 70s with pancreatic cancer. J is TRBJ2-7 and V is TRBV11-2; 8 bases map to TRBD2. Sequencing was performed on peripheral blood, taken from a patient treated with proton-based radiotherapy. The CDR3 spells CAIGGALGYEQYF. The CDR3 DNA sequence: TGTGCCATCGGGGGGGCTTTGGGCTACGAGCAGTACTTC.